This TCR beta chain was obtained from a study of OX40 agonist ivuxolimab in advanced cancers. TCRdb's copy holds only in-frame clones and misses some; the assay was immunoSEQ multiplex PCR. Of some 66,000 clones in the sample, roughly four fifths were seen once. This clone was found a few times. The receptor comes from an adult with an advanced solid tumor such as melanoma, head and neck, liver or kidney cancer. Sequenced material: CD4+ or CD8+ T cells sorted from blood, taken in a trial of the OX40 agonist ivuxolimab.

The CDR3 reads CASSSTSGRTYEQYF. The CDR3 DNA follows: TGCGCCAGCAGCTCTACTAGCGGGAGAACCTACGAGCAGTACTTC. V usage is TRBV5-1 and J usage is TRBJ2-7, with 11 bases identical to TRBD2. The junction had 4 bases not matched to a gene; V was cut back by 3 bases and J by 2 bases. CDR3 length equals 15 residues. CDR1 and CDR2 from the germline V gene are SGHRS and YFSETQ.